The T cell receptor beta chain described here comes from a study of patients and donors after allogeneic stem cell transplantation. TCRdb reanalysed the RT-PCR reads using MiXCR and keeps one entry per CDR3 protein. In the table there are more than 850,000 distinct CDR3 sequences, roughly 18% of which are singletons. The CDR3 is made up of 14 amino acids. In germline, CDR1 is DFQATT, CDR2 SNEGSKA (reference sequence). The V segment lost 6 bases and the J segment 3 bases; nucleotides outside the gene matches: 5. Sequenced sample: blood, either unsorted or a sorted T cell fraction (not recorded which). The V and J genes are TRBV20-1 and TRBJ2-1, with 10 bases fitting TRBD2. The TCR originated in a human donor who was either an allogeneic HSCT recipient or a stem cell or donor lymphocyte infusion donor (not recorded which). It is not recorded whose cells these are; they may come from a transplant donor. CDR3 in amino acids: CSAPTSGFYNEQFF. CDR3 in DNA: TGCAGTGCCCCGACTAGCGGGTTCTACAATGAGCAGTTCTTC.